Shown below are 15 T cell receptor beta chains from a single sample sequenced in a study of shared clonotypes between healthy human individuals. The protocol was immunoSEQ multiplex PCR, while the TCRdb copy is restricted to in-frame clones and leaves out a portion. Here the sample spans under 2,500,000 clones, approximately 96% being singletons. The sample taken for sequencing was naive CD4+ T cells sorted from blood. As for subset: CD45RA+ positively selected. The receptors shown here come from a man aged 18 to 29 in good health.

V usage is TRBV14 and J usage is TRBJ2-7, with TRBD1 matching over 8 bases. Germline V CDR1 and CDR2: SGHDN, FVKESK. J was trimmed by 7 bases and V by 6 bases; bases with no gene match: 8. The CDR3 spans 13 residues. CDR3 loop: CASRRTGIIEQYF. The CDR3 DNA reads TGTGCCAGCAGAAGGACAGGGATAATAGAGCAGTACTTC.

The chain joins TRBV6-5 to TRBJ1-1; 9 positions agree with TRBD1. After removal of 6 bases from V and 3 bases from J, the junction contained 5 bases not matched to a gene. Germline-derived CDR1 and CDR2 are MNHEY and SVGAGI. The CDR3 totals 14 residues. The CDR3 DNA reads TGTGCCAGCAGAAGGACAGGGGTGGACACTGAAGCTTTCTTT. Amino acid sequence: CASRRTGVDTEAFF.

This chain links TRBV11-2 with TRBJ2-5; 9 positions match TRBD2. This CDR3 contains 16 residues. Germline V CDR1 and CDR2: SGHAT, FQNNGV. V lost 1 base and J lost 1; bases outside the gene matches: 4. The CDR3 sequence: CASSLAPTSGQETQYF. DNA of the CDR3: TGTGCCAGCAGCTTAGCCCCGACTAGCGGCCAAGAGACCCAGTACTTC.

CDR3 residues: CASSYPTGVTETQYF. In DNA form, the CDR3 reads TGTGCCAGCAGTTATCCGACAGGGGTCACGGAGACCCAGTACTTC. The rearrangement uses TRBV6-5 and TRBJ2-5; 8 nucleotides agree with TRBD1. The trim removed 3 bases at V and 5 bases at J, leaving 8 bases unmatched. From germline, CDR1 is MNHEY and CDR2 SVGAGI. This CDR3 has 15 amino acids.

This chain connects TRBV30 to TRBJ2-5; weak D call: TRBD1 (8 bases). The germline V gene encodes CDR1 GTSNPN and CDR2 SVGIG (reference sequence). The V end lost 5 bases, the J end lost 5 bases, and 15 bases lay between the germline ends. This CDR3 has 13 residues. The CDR3 DNA is TGTGCCTGGCAAGGACAGGGAGGGGAGACCCAGTACTTC. The encoded protein is CAWQGQGGETQYF.

This clone has just a few counts. The chain couples TRBV19 to TRBJ1-6; no definite D call. In germline, CDR1 is LNHDA, CDR2 SQIVND (reference sequence). Trimming pared 3 bases from V and 9 bases from J, leaving 15 bases between. The CDR3 runs 15 residues. The CDR3 here is CASSISEVLGSPLHF. The CDR3, as DNA: TGTGCCAGTAGTATTTCTGAGGTCCTGGGTTCACCCCTCCACTTT.

This clone is a singleton in its sample. The chain has TRBV4-2 and TRBJ1-3, with a possible D match to TRBD1 (5 bases). This CDR3 has 16 residues. Per germline, CDR1 LGHNA and CDR2 YNFKEQ. V was clipped by 0 bases and J by 0 bases, with 9 bases between them. CDR3 nucleotide sequence: TGTGCCAGCAGCCAAGATCGAGGGGACTCTGGAAACACCATATATTTT. Protein product: CASSQDRGDSGNTIYF.

This chain uses TRBV6-6 with TRBJ1-5, with 7 bases that match TRBD1. Germline CDR1 and CDR2: MNHNY and SVGAGI (reference sequence). Trimming took 6 bases from V and 7 from J; bases not matched to a gene: 12. CDR3 length equals 15 residues. CDR3 bases: TGTGCCAGCAGGACAGCGACAGGGTCGAGGCAGCCCCAGCATTTT. This codes for CASRTATGSRQPQHF.

The rearrangement links TRBV6-4 to TRBJ2-7, with 9 bases lining up with TRBD2. The CDR3 is 15 residues long. Germline V gene data show CDR1 as MRHNA and CDR2 as SNTAGT. The ends lost 9 bases at V and 2 bases at J; junction bases unmatched: 11. The CDR3 DNA is TGTGCCAGAAGATTCTGGACTAGCGCCGCCTACGAGCAGTACTTC. This sequence encodes CARRFWTSAAYEQYF.

This clone showed up just once. The chain has TRBV2 and TRBJ2-7; 11 nucleotides agree with TRBD1. Trimming cost V 8 bases and J 6 bases; bases outside gene matches: 9. The CDR3 is 14 amino acids. Germline V gene sequence: CDR1 SNHLY, CDR2 FYNNEI. As DNA, the CDR3 is TGTGCCAGCGGAGAAAGGACAGGGGGCGGCGAGCAGTACTTC. Translation gives CASGERTGGGEQYF.

The chain is built from TRBV18 and TRBJ1-1; 7 bases map to TRBD1. In germline, CDR1 is KGHSH, CDR2 LQKENI. The CDR3 is 15 amino acids. V was pared by 1 base and J by 4 bases, with 6 bases of the junction left unmatched. CDR3 nucleotides: TGTGCCAGCTCACCACGGGACAGTGCAGGCACTGAAGCTTTCTTT. Translated: CASSPRDSAGTEAFF.

The J gene is TRBJ2-3, the V gene TRBV28, with 10 bases aligning to TRBD2. Trimming cost V 6 bases and J 1 base; bases outside gene matches: 10. The germline V gene has CDR1 MDHEN and CDR2 SYDVKM. The CDR3 loop spans 17 amino acids. The CDR3 spells CASRSSGRRVGTDTQYF. CDR3 nucleotides: TGTGCCAGCAGAAGTAGCGGGAGGCGAGTGGGCACAGATACGCAGTATTTT.

This clone was seen a single time. The same CDR3 arises from other DNA sequences in this sample as well. This chain links TRBV7-2 with TRBJ2-2; D is undetermined. Per the germline V gene, CDR1 is SGHTA and CDR2 is FQGNSA. Trimming shortened V by 2 bases and J by 1 base, and 2 bases separated the two germline ends. CDR3 length: 13 residues. The CDR3 loop is CASSLMNTGELFF. Written as DNA, the CDR3 is TGTGCCAGCAGCTTAATGAACACCGGGGAGCTGTTTTTT.

This chain uses TRBV10-3 with TRBJ2-2; possibly TRBD2 for D (6 bases). Germline values: CDR1 ENHRY, CDR2 SYGVKD. The CDR3 is 15 amino acids. Trimming shortened V by 6 bases and J by 1 base, and 12 bases separated the two germline ends. The CDR3 here is CAISAGTLNTGELFF. The CDR3 nucleotides are TGTGCCATCAGCGCCGGGACTTTGAACACCGGGGAGCTGTTTTTT.

The gene calls are TRBV2 and TRBJ2-6; unclear D gene. With 10 bases removed from V and 0 bases from J, the gap between germline ends came to 10 bases. There are 14 residues in the CDR3. Germline assignment: CDR1 SNHLY and CDR2 FYNNEI. The CDR3 region is CAIRPNSGANVLTF. The CDR3 nucleotides read TGTGCCATAAGACCGAACTCTGGGGCCAACGTCCTGACTTTC.